This TCR beta chain was recorded in a study of T cells after yellow fever vaccination. Study-wide background: SMART-Seq v4 Ultra Low Input prepared libraries from low-cell fractions. Findings and limits, study-wide: Booster sampling recovered most clones from primary vaccination (around 97% CD4, around 90% CD8).

The sample holds many counts of this clonotype. The antigen remains unidentified. TCRdb called the 5' RACE reads again in MiXCR, with one record for every CDR3 protein. The sample lists under 300,000 distinct CDR3 sequences, less than 8.5% seen once, with approximately 0.84% in the top ten. The source material was CD4+ T cells sorted from PBMCs, sampled 15 days after the yellow fever booster vaccination. The receptor was isolated from a young man who received the YFV17D yellow fever vaccine.

The CDR3 bases are TGTGCCAGCAGGTTTCCGACCCGATCGGCAACCTCTGGAAACACCATATATTTT. It encodes CASRFPTRSATSGNTIYF. The J gene is TRBJ1-3, the V gene TRBV5-5; no firm D call. The CDR3 length is 18 residues. V was cut by 5 bases and J by 0 bases, with 21 bases left in between. CDR1 is SGHKS, CDR2 YYEKEE, per germline (reference sequence).